The 25 T cell receptor beta chains below all came from one sample that was sequenced in a study of blood T cells in healthy people across ages. Then a second PCR, running roughly 6 to 12 cycles, was carried out with a sample-barcoded 5' primer and a J-beta primer mix. TCRdb redid the calling of the 5' RACE reads with MiXCR, one entry per CDR3 protein. The data contain about 2 million distinct CDR3 sequences, 40% to 55% of them singletons. What was sequenced was blood. The receptors were sampled from a woman between 35 and 50 years old in good health.

The chain links TRBV7-9 to TRBJ2-1; the D is unclear. V was clipped by 4 bases and J by 0 bases, with 19 bases between them. From germline, CDR1 is SEHNR and CDR2 FQNEAQ (reference sequence). The CDR3 loop spans 18 amino acids. Here the CDR3 reads CASSSEARNGSSYNEQFF. DNA for the CDR3: TGTGCCAGCAGCTCAGAAGCGAGGAACGGTAGCTCCTACAATGAGCAGTTCTTC.

The chain uses TRBV4-2 and TRBJ1-4; TRBD1 matches at 7 bases. Germline lookup yields CDR1 LGHNA and CDR2 YNFKEQ. This CDR3 is 14 amino acids long. V was clipped by 5 bases and J by 7 bases; unmatched bases: 7. CDR3 amino acids: CASSADRRGEKLFF. CDR3 DNA sequence: TGTGCCAGCAGCGCGGACAGGCGGGGTGAAAAACTGTTTTTT.

The gene calls are TRBV3-1 and TRBJ2-1, with 10 bases lining up with TRBD2. Trimming at V came to 2 bases and at J to 4 bases, leaving 5 bases not matched to a gene. The CDR3 is made up of 16 amino acids. The germline gives CDR1 LGHDT, CDR2 YNNKEL (reference sequence). The CDR3 here is CASSQRTSGSYNEQFF. CDR3 nucleotide sequence: TGTGCCAGCAGCCAACGGACTAGCGGTAGTTACAATGAGCAGTTCTTC.

This clonotype has just one count. The rearrangement links TRBV6-2 or TRBV6-3 to TRBJ1-1, with 10 bases aligning to TRBD1. CDR1 is MNHEY, CDR2 SVGEGT, per germline. The J segment lost 6 bases and the V segment lost 5 bases, leaving 21 bases of the junction unmatched. The CDR3 sequence is 19 residues long. Here the CDR3 reads CASSLLPGQGLLSEAEAFF. CDR3 in DNA: TGTGCCAGCAGTCTTCTACCGGGACAGGGGCTCCTATCCGAGGCTGAAGCTTTCTTT.

The chain uses TRBV27 and TRBJ1-1; D is uncertain. The CDR3 has 14 residues. Trimming removed 5 bases from V and 4 bases from J, with 14 bases in between. Looked up from germline, CDR1 is MNHEY and CDR2 is SMNVEV (reference sequence). The CDR3 loop reads CASSPGVAGTEAFF. The CDR3 region has the DNA TGTGCCAGCAGTCCCGGAGTGGCGGGCACTGAAGCTTTCTTT.

This clonotype was found a few times. CDR3 bases: TGTGCCAGCAGTCTTGAATCTTTGGTCTACAATGAGCAGTTCTTC. This sequence encodes CASSLESLVYNEQFF. The chain is built from TRBV28 and TRBJ2-1; D not resolved. The germline V gene encodes CDR1 MDHEN and CDR2 SYDVKM. The CDR3 consists of 15 residues. V lost 5 bases and J 3 bases, leaving 14 bases between the germline ends. Looking up the rest from reference TRBV28 and TRBJ2-1 gives the full variable domain: DVKVTQSSRYLVKRTGEKVFLECVQDMDHENMFWYRQDPGLGLRLIYFSYDVKMKEKGDIPEGYSVSREKKERFSLILESASTNQTSMYLCASSLESLVYNEQFFGPGTRLTVL.

The chain couples TRBV7-3 to TRBJ1-3; D possibly corresponds to TRBD1 (5 bases). Germline CDR1 reads SGHTA; CDR2 reads FQGTGA. V was cut by 7 bases and J by 8 bases, with 21 bases left in between. The CDR3 covers 15 residues. The CDR3 DNA sequence: TGTGCCAGCACCCATGTAGCGGGGGAGTCGTACACCATATATTTT. It specifies CASTHVAGESYTIYF.

The gene calls are TRBV20-1 and TRBJ1-1, with a tentative D call TRBD1 (5 bases). In germline, CDR1 is DFQATT, CDR2 SNEGSKA (reference sequence). This CDR3 has 13 residues. The CDR3 DNA sequence: TGCAGGGCCGGTGGGTATTCAGGGACTGAAGCTTTCTTT. Translated, it gives CRAGGYSGTEAFF.

Only a few counts were recorded for this clonotype. This rearrangement joins TRBV28 to TRBJ2-1, with D perhaps given as TRBD1 or TRBD2 (6 bases each). V was shortened by 6 bases and J by 7 bases, with 13 bases between the two germline ends. Germline CDR1 is MDHEN and CDR2 is SYDVKM. This CDR3 contains 13 residues. The DNA for the CDR3 is TGTGCCAGCAGCGTAGGGGGGTGGAATGAGCAGTTCTTC. It codes for CASSVGGWNEQFF.

In its sample, this clonotype was seen a few times. CDR3 nucleotide sequence: TGTGCCATCAGTGAAACGGTCAAAGAGACCCAGTACTTC. Protein: CAISETVKETQYF. The chain links TRBV10-3 to TRBJ2-5; D ambiguous. Germline V CDR1 and CDR2: ENHRY, SYGVKD. Trimming pared 3 bases from V and 3 bases from J, leaving 8 bases between. The CDR3 totals 13 residues.

The J gene is TRBJ1-2, the V gene TRBV27; maybe TRBD1 (5 bases). Looked up from germline, CDR1 is MNHEY and CDR2 is SMNVEV (reference sequence). V was cut by 3 bases and J by 6 bases, with 14 bases left in between. The CDR3 loop spans 14 amino acids. As DNA, the CDR3 is TGTGCCAGCAGTTTCCGCGAGGGGCTTGATGGCTACACCTTC. Its translation: CASSFREGLDGYTF.

This clonotype was seen only a few times. The chain uses TRBV13 and TRBJ2-5; D unresolved. Trimming shortened V by 5 bases and J by 5 bases, and 15 bases separated the two germline ends. In germline, CDR1 is PRHDT, CDR2 FYEKMQ (reference sequence). This CDR3 has 14 amino acids. CDR3 loop: CASSVGSQEETQYF. CDR3 bases: TGTGCCAGCAGCGTCGGGTCCCAGGAGGAGACCCAGTACTTC.

This clonotype turned up a few times. This chain connects TRBV6-5 to TRBJ2-7, with 9 bases aligning to TRBD1. Trimming took 8 bases from V and 5 from J; bases not matched to a gene: 16. Germline CDR1 and CDR2: MNHEY and SVGAGI. The CDR3 is made up of 16 amino acids. The CDR3 DNA follows: TGTGCCAGCGGACCAATATCCGGGACAGGGTCCAACGAGCAGTACTTC. As protein: CASGPISGTGSNEQYF.

This clonotype was seen a few times. Here the CDR3 reads CASSSWAPSSYEQYF. The CDR3 nucleotides are TGTGCCAGCAGCTCTTGGGCCCCTTCCTCCTACGAGCAGTACTTC. This sequence joins TRBV7-9 and TRBJ2-7; D remains unclear. Germline-derived CDR1 and CDR2 are SEHNR and FQNEAQ (reference sequence). V was clipped by 4 bases and J by 0 bases, with 13 bases between them. This CDR3 region has 15 residues.

This clonotype turned up a few times. The rearrangement links TRBV6-4 to TRBJ2-1, with D possibly being TRBD1 or TRBD2 (5 bases each). The CDR3 covers 13 residues. Germline assignment: CDR1 MRHNA and CDR2 SNTAGT. The ends were cut back, 2 bases at V and 8 bases at J, with 10 bases in the middle. The DNA for the CDR3 is TGTGCCAGCAGTGACCCTCCGGGGCATGAGCAGTTCTTC. This translates into CASSDPPGHEQFF.

The rearrangement uses TRBV20-1 and TRBJ1-2; 9 bases agree with TRBD1. This CDR3 has 18 residues. Trimming at V came to 3 bases and at J to 4 bases, leaving 18 bases not matched to a gene. Germline CDR1 reads DFQATT; CDR2 reads SNEGSKA (reference sequence). The CDR3 sequence is CSASGVAGTGNSIYGYTF. CDR3 nucleotide sequence: TGCAGTGCTAGTGGAGTCGCCGGGACAGGGAATAGTATCTATGGCTACACCTTC.

There are a few counts of this clonotype. This sequence joins TRBV28 and TRBJ2-7; 8 bases fit TRBD2. This CDR3 has 15 amino acids. Per the germline V gene, CDR1 is MDHEN and CDR2 is SYDVKM. V gave up 5 bases and J gave up 0 bases; unmatched junction bases: 6. DNA of the CDR3: TGTGCCAGCAGTAGCCACGGGGGGGGCTCCTACGAGCAGTACTTC. This sequence encodes CASSSHGGGSYEQYF.

The genes are TRBV9 and TRBJ2-1; the D is unclear. The CDR3 totals 15 residues. V lost 6 bases and J lost 0, with 13 bases in between. CDR1 and CDR2 from the germline V gene are SGDLS and YYNGEE. This CDR3 reads CASTMDDPSYNEQFF. The CDR3 DNA sequence: TGTGCCAGCACTATGGACGACCCCTCCTACAATGAGCAGTTCTTC. Complete variable domain (other parts from reference TRBV9 and TRBJ2-1): DSGVTQTPKHLITATGQRVTLRCSPRSGDLSVYWYQQSLDQGLQFLIQYYNGEERAKGNILERFSAQQFPDLHSELNLSSLELGDSALYFCASTMDDPSYNEQFFGPGTRLTVL.

This clonotype was counted only a few times. CDR3 region: CASSRRTSGVNEQFF. The CDR3 bases are TGTGCCAGCAGCCGAAGGACTAGCGGGGTCAATGAGCAGTTCTTC. This chain uses TRBV7-6 with TRBJ2-1; TRBD2 matches 12 bases. Germline CDR1 and CDR2: SGHVS and FNYEAQ. Unmatched junction bases numbered 5, after V lost 5 bases and J lost 6 bases. CDR3 size: 15 residues.

This chain links TRBV20-1 with TRBJ1-5; D not certain. Germline assignment: CDR1 DFQATT and CDR2 SNEGSKA (reference sequence). Trimming shortened V by 2 bases and J by 4 bases, and 6 bases separated the two germline ends. This CDR3 spans 12 amino acids. Here the CDR3 DNA reads TGCAGTGCTAGACTGGGTAATCAGCCCCAGCATTTT. Protein: CSARLGNQPQHF.

This sequence joins TRBV7-6 and TRBJ2-7, with 10 nucleotides matching TRBD1. The V gene's germline CDR1 is SGHVS and CDR2 FNYEAQ. This CDR3 comprises 14 residues. The ends lost 2 bases at V and 5 bases at J; junction bases unmatched: 3. CDR3: CASSLRTGGNEQYF. The DNA of the CDR3 is TGTGCCAGCAGCTTAAGGACAGGGGGAAACGAGCAGTACTTC.

J is TRBJ2-1 and V is TRBV19, with 10 bases that match TRBD2. From germline, CDR1 is LNHDA and CDR2 SQIVND (reference sequence). The CDR3 length is 16 residues. Trimming at V came to 7 bases and at J to 4 bases, leaving 10 bases not matched to a gene. The CDR3 coding sequence is TGTGCCAGTAAGGGGTTGACTAGCGGGCGTTACAATGAGCAGTTCTTC. As protein: CASKGLTSGRYNEQFF.

In the case of this clonotype: Relative to the germline gene, one junction end is altered; a read error may explain this. The chain's CDR3 is CSAIPGNSYNERFF. For the CDR3, the DNA is TGCAGTGCGATACCCGGGAACTCCTACAATGAGCGGTTCTTC. V gene TRBV20-1 combines with J gene TRBJ2-1; TRBD2 is a possible D gene (5 bases). The CDR3 is 14 residues long. The germline CDR1 and CDR2 sequences are DFQATT and SNEGSKA (reference sequence).

The J gene is TRBJ2-1, the V gene TRBV4-1, with D unclear. V lost 4 bases and J lost 14, with 18 bases in between. Germline-derived CDR1 and CDR2 are MGHRA and YSYEKL. The CDR3 is 13 residues long. The CDR3 DNA reads as TGCGCCAGCAGCCCCGAAACTCGAGTTCCCAAGTTCTTC. It codes for CASSPETRVPKFF.

The gene calls are TRBV6-1 and TRBJ2-7; maybe TRBD2 (5 bases). This CDR3 contains 15 residues. Germline-derived CDR1 and CDR2 are MNHNS and SASEGT. Trimming shortened V by 1 base and J by 3 bases, and 13 bases separated the two germline ends. This CDR3 is CASSEGRPGNYEQYF. The CDR3 DNA follows: TGTGCCAGCAGTGAAGGTCGACCGGGGAACTACGAGCAGTACTTC.